This is a list of T cell receptor beta chains from one sample in a study of tumor and adjacent non-tumor tissue in lung cancer. TCRdb independently ran MiXCR on the multiplex PCR reads; one entry per CDR3 protein. This sample has around 80,000 distinct CDR3 sequences, with over 60% found just once. The sample comprised distant non-tumor lung tissue. The receptor source for this set is a man between 65 and 85 years old with non-small cell lung cancer. Both conserved end residues are trimmed from each CDR3. For some rows the clone size is stated as once, few or many, or as a class when expanded; others skip it.

j_call cdr3_length clone_size v_call cdr3_aa
TRBJ2-7 13 few TRBV28 ASRGLGQGVNEQY
TRBJ1-1 12 . TRBV5-1 ASNLFGMNTEAF
TRBJ2-5 15 . TRBV6-5 ASSYRRAGVERETQY
. 13 . TRBV5-5 ASRQGHLSNQPQY
TRBJ1-1 13 few TRBV11-2 ASSPPNVGSTEAF
TRBJ1-4 17 few TRBV7-9 ASSPTRGLPGQPNEKLF
TRBJ2-1 12 . TRBV29-1 SVAGASGSNERF
TRBJ1-2 11 once TRBV10-3 TISVEQSHGNT
TRBJ1-5 13 many TRBV19 ASSMKLGLNQPQH
TRBJ2-7 10 . TRBV11-2 ASSPDVLDQY
TRBJ1-1 13 . TRBV20-1 SASILRGGWTEGF
TRBJ2-2 12 . TRBV6-2/TRBV6-3 VNRRGTSAGELF
TRBJ2-7 13 . TRBV5-6 ASSYGGGRRNEHY
TRBJ2-2 12 . TRBV20-1 RALAALDTGELF
TRBJ1-6 13 few TRBV28 ASLPSTWGDSPLH
TRBJ2-3 10 few TRBV11-2 ASSLDQDTQY
TRBJ1-1 11 few TRBV9 ASSPNRDTEAF
TRBJ2-7 13 . TRBV6-2/TRBV6-3 ASKQTGGSSYEQY
TRBJ1-2 13 . TRBV6-1 ASSEMQGTFYNYT
TRBJ2-3 13 . TRBV11-2 ASRLECAGADTQY
TRBJ2-1 14 many TRBV19 ASSRITSGHYNEQF
TRBJ2-7 13 . TRBV4-2 ASSQEARGIYEQY
TRBJ1-3 12 . TRBV2 ASSPSRDGNTIY
TRBJ2-1 11 . TRBV7-8 AGSPPYSDEQF
TRBJ2-5 13 . TRBV11-2 ASSPGTDGQETQY